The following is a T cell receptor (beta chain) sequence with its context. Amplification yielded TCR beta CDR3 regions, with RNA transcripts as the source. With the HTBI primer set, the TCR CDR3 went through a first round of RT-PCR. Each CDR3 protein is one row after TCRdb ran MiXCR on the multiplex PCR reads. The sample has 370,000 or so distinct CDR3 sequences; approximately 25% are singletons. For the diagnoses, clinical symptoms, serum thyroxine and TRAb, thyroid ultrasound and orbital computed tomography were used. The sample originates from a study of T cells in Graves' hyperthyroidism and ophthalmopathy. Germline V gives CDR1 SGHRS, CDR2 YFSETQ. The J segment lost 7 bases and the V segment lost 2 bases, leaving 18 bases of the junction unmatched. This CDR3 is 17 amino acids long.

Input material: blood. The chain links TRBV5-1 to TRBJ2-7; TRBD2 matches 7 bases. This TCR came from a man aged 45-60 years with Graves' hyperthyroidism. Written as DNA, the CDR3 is TGCGCCAGCAGCTTTTTGTTCGGCGGGAGAGTCCCTACTGAGCAGTACTTC. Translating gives CASSFLFGGRVPTEQYF.